Each of the 32 T cell receptor beta chains below was sequenced from the same sample in a study of T cells in Graves' hyperthyroidism and ophthalmopathy. Amplification targeted TCR beta CDR3 regions from RNA transcripts. A first-round RT-PCR of the TCR CDR3 used the HTBI primer set. TCRdb re-derived calls from the multiplex PCR reads in MiXCR, one entry per CDR3 protein. Of some 510,000 distinct CDR3 sequences listed, about 20% are singletons. Sequencing was carried out using blood. The receptors here all came from a man between 18 and 29 years old with Graves' hyperthyroidism.

The rearrangement joins TRBV6-5 to TRBJ1-6; unclear D gene. There are 17 residues in the CDR3. Trimming stripped 0 bases from V and 0 bases from J, with 9 bases between. Germline V gene data show CDR1 as MNHEY and CDR2 as SVGAGI. The CDR3, as DNA: TGTGCCAGCAGTTACTCCCGCATGAGCTCCTATAATTCACCCCTCCACTTT. Protein sequence: CASSYSRMSSYNSPLHF.

In its sample, this clonotype was seen a few times. The CDR3 loop reads CASSLHNLTGTYEQYF. CDR3 coding DNA: TGTGCCAGCAGTTTACACAACCTGACAGGTACCTACGAGCAGTACTTC. The chain uses TRBV27 and TRBJ2-7; a weak D match, TRBD1 (6 bases). Between the trimmed V and J ends, which lost 2 bases and 2 bases, there was a span of 16 bases. CDR1 and CDR2 from the germline V gene are MNHEY and SMNVEV (reference sequence). The CDR3 is 16 amino acids.

The V call is TRBV12-3 or TRBV12-4, the J call TRBJ2-7, with TRBD1 identical over 9 bases. CDR3 length equals 14 residues. V shed 3 bases, J shed 3 bases, and the junction held 3 bases outside the gene matches. The CDR3: CASSLGDRVYEQYF. The CDR3 bases are TGTGCCAGCAGTTTGGGGGACAGGGTCTACGAGCAGTACTTC.

This clonotype occurred many times. The CDR3 region is CASSYRTGGDEQYF. In DNA form, the CDR3 reads TGTGCCAGCAGTTATAGGACAGGGGGAGACGAGCAGTACTTC. The V gene is TRBV27, the J gene TRBJ2-7; 10 positions agree with TRBD1. The CDR3 runs to 14 residues. Per germline, CDR1 MNHEY and CDR2 SMNVEV (reference sequence). Unmatched junction bases numbered 5, after V lost 4 bases and J lost 5 bases.

This clonotype has ten or more counts. The chain is built from TRBV19 and TRBJ1-1, with D possibly TRBD1 on 6 matching bases. V was pared by 5 bases and J by 2 bases, with 15 bases between. This CDR3 contains 15 residues. Germline-derived CDR1 and CDR2 are LNHDA and SQIVND (reference sequence). The CDR3 DNA sequence: TGTGCCAGTAGTGCCTCGGGGGCCCTAAACACTGAAGCTTTCTTT. This codes for CASSASGALNTEAFF.

This clonotype was seen repeatedly, ten times or more. The gene calls are TRBV19 and TRBJ1-5; D may be TRBD1 (5 bases). This CDR3 is 13 amino acids long. Trimming pared 7 bases from V and 7 bases from J, leaving 14 bases between. From germline, CDR1 is LNHDA and CDR2 SQIVND (reference sequence). CDR3 nucleotides: TGTGCCAGTACCTCCTTCCGGGACCAGCCCCAGCATTTT. Encoded protein: CASTSFRDQPQHF.

With respect to this clonotype: The conserved phenylalanine or tryptophan normally closing the CDR3 is absent here, so this likely arose from a read error. CDR3 sequence reads: CASGLLQEGSPLHL. The CDR3 bases are TGTGCCAGCGGTCTTCTGCAAGAAGGGTCACCCCTCCACTTG. The rearrangement joins TRBV6-2 or TRBV6-3 to TRBJ1-6; D is uncertain. Germline V gene data show CDR1 as MNHEY and CDR2 as SVGEGT. V was trimmed by 8 bases and J by 10 bases, leaving 18 bases between them. This CDR3 is built from 14 residues.

A word on this clonotype: A much larger clonotype is one base distant, so this may be a read error. J is TRBJ1-1 and V is TRBV20-1, with TRBD1 matching over 9 bases. Germline-derived CDR1 and CDR2 are DFQATT and SNEGSKA (reference sequence). CDR3 length equals 13 residues. V shed 7 bases and J 2 bases; nucleotides not matched to a gene: 5. This CDR3 reads CSDGQGTNTEAFF. CDR3 in DNA: TGCAGTGATGGACAGGGGACAAACACTGAAGCTTTCTTT.

This clonotype was picked up many times. CDR3 loop: CSASPRGQGIGAFF. The CDR3 nucleotides are TGCAGTGCTAGTCCCCGGGGGCAGGGGATTGGAGCTTTCTTT. The gene calls are TRBV20-1 and TRBJ1-1, with D maybe TRBD1 (6 bases). This CDR3 region has 14 residues. The V gene lost 3 bases and the J gene lost 10 bases, with 21 bases spanning the gap. Germline lookup yields CDR1 DFQATT and CDR2 SNEGSKA (reference sequence).

This clonotype was counted many times. The rearrangement uses TRBV12-3 or TRBV12-4 and TRBJ1-5; D might be TRBD1 (6 bases). The V gene lost 3 bases and the J gene lost 5 bases, with 14 bases spanning the gap. The CDR3 sequence is 15 residues long. CDR3 coding DNA: TGTGCCAGCAGTTTGAGTTGGGGGGCAGATCAGCCCCAGCATTTT. This encodes CASSLSWGADQPQHF.

Many counts were recorded for this clonotype. The chain is built from TRBV12-3 or TRBV12-4 and TRBJ2-5; no definite D call. Trimming cost V 2 bases and J 0 bases, with 7 bases left between them. The CDR3 runs 14 residues. CDR3 sequence reads: CASSLSTYQETQYF. The CDR3 region has the DNA TGTGCCAGCAGTTTATCTACGTACCAAGAGACCCAGTACTTC.

V is TRBV2 and J is TRBJ1-1; no clear D. The germline gives CDR1 SNHLY, CDR2 FYNNEI. Trimming shortened V by 4 bases and J by 1 base, and 10 bases separated the two germline ends. CDR3 size: 14 residues. The CDR3 DNA is TGTGCCAGCAGTGTAGAACGGCCGAACACTGAAGCTTTCTTT. This encodes CASSVERPNTEAFF.

This clonotype has ten or more counts. The chain is built from TRBV25-1 and TRBJ1-2; 8 nucleotides align to TRBD1. Germline V gene data show CDR1 as MGHDK and CDR2 as SYGVNS. CDR3 size: 20 residues. Trimming cost V 6 bases and J 4 bases; bases outside gene matches: 25. The CDR3 DNA sequence: TGTGCCAGCAGCTACGGGAGGGGGCAGGGGGCCCCATATGCAATCTATGGCTACACCTTC. Protein product: CASSYGRGQGAPYAIYGYTF.

V is TRBV28 and J is TRBJ2-5; no reliable D call. V was shortened by 5 bases and J by 4 bases, with 14 bases between the two germline ends. In germline, CDR1 is MDHEN, CDR2 SYDVKM. The CDR3 contains 14 residues. The CDR3 loop is CASSATWTRETQYF. In DNA form, the CDR3 reads TGTGCCAGCAGTGCCACGTGGACCCGAGAGACCCAGTACTTC.

V gene TRBV4-1 combines with J gene TRBJ1-5; D call uncertain. The V gene's germline CDR1 is MGHRA and CDR2 YSYEKL. V lost 1 base and J lost 5, with 15 bases in between. The CDR3 length is 16 residues. CDR3 bases: TGCGCCAGCAGCCAAGGGGTGGGAAATCGAGATCAGCCCCAGCATTTT. It codes for CASSQGVGNRDQPQHF.

This clonotype was detected many times. The gene calls are TRBV11-1 and TRBJ1-1, with 9 bases fitting TRBD1. The V gene's germline CDR1 is SGHAT and CDR2 FQDESV (reference sequence). This CDR3 region has 15 residues. The CDR3 loop is CATGTGRSTDTEAFF. As DNA, the CDR3 is TGTGCAACCGGGACAGGGCGGTCGACGGACACTGAAGCTTTCTTT.

This clonotype was seen at least ten times. The chain has TRBV20-1 and TRBJ2-7; D is possibly TRBD1 (6 bases). With 1 base removed from V and 2 bases from J, the gap between germline ends came to 15 bases. CDR3 size: 15 residues. CDR1 and CDR2 from the germline V gene are DFQATT and SNEGSKA (reference sequence). CDR3 sequence reads: CSARGYRDDPYEQYF. The CDR3 DNA sequence: TGCAGTGCTAGAGGATACAGGGATGATCCCTACGAGCAGTACTTC.

The gene calls are TRBV4-1 and TRBJ2-5; D call uncertain. The CDR3 extends over 14 amino acids. V shed 0 bases and J shed 1 base, with 6 bases lying between them. Germline V lookup: CDR1 MGHRA, CDR2 YSYEKL. CDR3 region: CASSQDPFQETQYF. The CDR3 coding sequence is TGCGCCAGCAGCCAAGATCCCTTCCAAGAGACCCAGTACTTC.

This chain joins TRBV7-3 and TRBJ1-2, with a weak D call TRBD1 (5 bases). Germline V gives CDR1 SGHTA, CDR2 FQGTGA. The V and J ends lost 5 bases and 6 bases respectively, with 22 bases between them. The CDR3 is made up of 16 amino acids. The CDR3 DNA is TGTGCCAGCAGCCCAAAGCCAGGGCAGATGGAAGATGGCTACACCTTC. Translation gives CASSPKPGQMEDGYTF.

The table lists this clonotype with many counts. The CDR3 spells CASSKGAYSNQPQHF. The CDR3 region has the DNA TGTGCCAGCAGTAAGGGGGCTTATAGCAATCAGCCCCAGCATTTT. This chain uses TRBV28 with TRBJ1-5, with 7 bases lining up with TRBD1. Germline trimming cut 5 bases from V and 0 bases from J; bases unmatched to any gene: 4. This CDR3 contains 15 residues. Per germline, CDR1 MDHEN and CDR2 SYDVKM.

This clonotype appeared many times. The rearrangement links TRBV20-1 to TRBJ2-5, with D unclear. Per the germline V gene, CDR1 is DFQATT and CDR2 is SNEGSKA (reference sequence). The CDR3 has 13 amino acids. V was shortened by 4 bases and J by 0 bases, with 9 bases between the two germline ends. CDR3 in DNA: TGCAGTGCTATCGAGCTGAACCAAGAGACCCAGTACTTC. It yields the protein CSAIELNQETQYF.

This clonotype was seen only a few times. The J gene is TRBJ2-7, the V gene TRBV2; 7 nucleotides agree with TRBD1. Losses at the gene ends were 7 bases for V and 1 base for J; bases not matched to a gene: 19. The germline V gene encodes CDR1 SNHLY and CDR2 FYNNEI. The CDR3 runs to 18 residues. The CDR3 DNA is TGTGCCAGCACCGCGTGGGACAGCGTTAAAGAAGGGTCCTACGAGCAGTACTTC. Its translation: CASTAWDSVKEGSYEQYF.

Many counts were recorded for this clonotype. The rearrangement uses TRBV28 and TRBJ2-4; the D gene could be TRBD1 or TRBD2 (5 bases each). Trimming left V 10 bases short and J 4 bases short, with 17 bases between. The CDR3 spans 14 residues. CDR1 MDHEN and CDR2 SYDVKM come from the germline V gene. The chain's CDR3 is CAILPRDGKNIQYF. The CDR3, as DNA: TGTGCCATCCTCCCTCGGGACGGAAAAAACATTCAGTACTTC.

This clonotype was detected many times. The chain joins TRBV19 to TRBJ1-5, with 7 bases lining up with TRBD1. The CDR3 contains 14 residues. CDR1 and CDR2 from the germline V gene are LNHDA and SQIVND (reference sequence). With 10 bases clipped from V and 0 bases from J, the junction kept 6 bases outside the gene matches. CDR3 in amino acids: CATATGSSNQPQHF. CDR3 DNA: TGTGCCACCGCGACAGGGAGTAGCAATCAGCCCCAGCATTTT.

This clonotype came up many times. V is TRBV28 and J is TRBJ1-2; D is unclear. This CDR3 is built from 13 residues. CDR1 and CDR2 (germline): MDHEN, SYDVKM. V was pared by 6 bases and J by 8 bases, with 16 bases between. Here the CDR3 reads CASRPSDVWGYTF. In DNA form, the CDR3 reads TGTGCCAGCAGACCTTCGGATGTCTGGGGCTACACCTTC.

This clonotype was seen many times. The chain carries TRBV12-3 or TRBV12-4 and TRBJ1-2; TRBD1 matches 7 bases. This CDR3 comprises 14 residues. The ends lost 6 bases at V and 8 bases at J; junction bases unmatched: 12. The CDR3 coding sequence is TGTGCCAGCAGACCCCCGGACAGGCCGGGGGGCTACACCTTC. Protein sequence: CASRPPDRPGGYTF.

The chain employs TRBV11-2 and TRBJ2-7, with TRBD2 identical over 9 bases. The CDR3 has 16 residues. CDR1 is SGHAT, CDR2 FQNNGV, per germline. V shed 2 bases and J 2 bases; nucleotides not matched to a gene: 7. The DNA for the CDR3 is TGTGCCAGCAGCTTACATTCGGCGGGGGGGCCCTACGAGCAGTACTTC. Translated, it gives CASSLHSAGGPYEQYF.

This clonotype occurred a few times. This chain links TRBV18 with TRBJ2-2, with D uncertain. Germline V gene data show CDR1 as KGHSH and CDR2 as LQKENI. V was pared by 3 bases and J by 6 bases, with 8 bases between. The CDR3 runs to 13 residues. CDR3 region: CASSPREAGELFF. In DNA, the CDR3 is TGTGCCAGCTCACCTCGAGAGGCCGGGGAGCTGTTTTTT.

This chain connects TRBV7-9 to TRBJ2-7; 8 positions match TRBD2. The CDR3 has 14 amino acids. V trimming: 5 bases; J trimming: 5 bases; junction bases outside the gene matches: 8. Germline CDR1 SEHNR, CDR2 FQNEAQ (reference sequence). The CDR3 here is CASSRPGLEHEQYF. The CDR3 coding sequence is TGTGCCAGCAGCCGTCCGGGACTAGAGCACGAGCAGTACTTC.

There are many counts of this clonotype. J is TRBJ2-5 and V is TRBV2, with 8 bases lining up with TRBD2. This CDR3 spans 16 amino acids. Germline lookup yields CDR1 SNHLY and CDR2 FYNNEI. V dropped 5 bases and J dropped 1; count of bases not matched to a gene: 9. CDR3 region: CASSLWAGGSQETQYF. Here the CDR3 DNA reads TGTGCCAGCAGTCTTTGGGCGGGGGGCTCCCAAGAGACCCAGTACTTC.

This clonotype was seen ten or more times. The chain links TRBV28 to TRBJ1-3, with D unclear. This CDR3 has 16 amino acids. V was cut by 6 bases and J by 2 bases, with 17 bases left in between. Germline-derived CDR1 and CDR2 are MDHEN and SYDVKM. The CDR3 DNA reads TGTGCCAGCAGGTTTTTGTTGAACACCCCTGGAAACACCATATATTTT. Translating gives CASRFLLNTPGNTIYF.

This clonotype was observed a few times. This may be a read error: a much more frequent sequence differs by one nucleotide. The chain uses TRBV24-1 and TRBJ2-7; no firm D call. CDR1 is KGHDR, CDR2 SFDVKD, per germline. The CDR3 runs to 14 residues. The CDR3 DNA reads as TGTGCCACCTGTGATTCCCCAAGCGTCGTCGAGCAGTACTTC. It translates to CATCDSPSVVEQYF.